What follows are 3 T cell receptor beta chains derived from one specimen sequenced in a study of cytomegalovirus exposure and HLA in healthy donors. Method: immunoSEQ multiplex PCR; TCRdb's copy keeps in-frame clones and lacks some. The sample contains under 250,000 clones, around 87% of which appear only once. The sequenced sample consisted of PBMCs. These receptors were collected from a woman under 30 in good health and CMV-seropositive.

The chain combines TRBV2 with TRBJ2-1, with a tentative D call TRBD1 (5 bases). V was trimmed by 1 base and J by 9 bases, leaving 16 bases between them. Looked up from germline, CDR1 is SNHLY and CDR2 is FYNNEI. The CDR3 spans 15 residues. CDR3 sequence: CASSEEGLGIGEQFF. CDR3 bases: TGTGCCAGCAGTGAAGAGGGGCTTGGTATCGGTGAGCAGTTCTTC.

The rearrangement joins TRBV5-1 to TRBJ1-5; 10 nucleotides agree with TRBD1. Germline CDR1 SGHRS, CDR2 YFSETQ. Germline trimming cut 5 bases from V and 0 bases from J; bases unmatched to any gene: 8. The CDR3 spans 17 residues. The CDR3 DNA reads TGCGCCAGCAGTGAGGACAGGGGGAAATATAGCAATCAGCCCCAGCATTTT. It specifies CASSEDRGKYSNQPQHF.

The chain joins TRBV7-9 to TRBJ1-1; the D is unclear. Deletions cut 5 bases from V and 1 base from J, with 14 bases between. The germline gives CDR1 SEHNR, CDR2 FQNEAQ (reference sequence). This CDR3 has 15 residues. CDR3 residues: CASSPGINGNTEAFF. DNA for the CDR3: TGTGCCAGCAGCCCAGGAATCAACGGGAACACTGAAGCTTTCTTT.